This T cell receptor (beta chain) is drawn from a study of blood T cell repertoires in COVID-19. Background on the study: The samples span acute and convalescent COVID-19 from the United States, Italy and Spain.

A note on this clone: Other DNA sequences in the same sample also yield this CDR3.

The assay was immunoSEQ multiplex PCR, and TCRdb's table has in-frame clones only and misses some. The sample comprises around 55,000 clones, approximately 92% of which are singletons, and approximately 15% rests with the top ten. The germline V gene has CDR1 SGDLS and CDR2 YYNGEE. The CDR3 contains 14 residues. Trimming cost V 0 bases and J 1 base, with 5 bases left between them. The sequencing input was peripheral blood. The V gene is TRBV9, the J gene TRBJ2-1; D perhaps matches TRBD1 (5 bases). The sequence was collected from a human donor with active COVID-19. The donor label of this sample is uncertain. The CDR3 loop reads CASSVGTSYNEQFF. Here the CDR3 DNA reads TGTGCCAGCAGCGTAGGGACATCCTACAATGAGCAGTTCTTC.